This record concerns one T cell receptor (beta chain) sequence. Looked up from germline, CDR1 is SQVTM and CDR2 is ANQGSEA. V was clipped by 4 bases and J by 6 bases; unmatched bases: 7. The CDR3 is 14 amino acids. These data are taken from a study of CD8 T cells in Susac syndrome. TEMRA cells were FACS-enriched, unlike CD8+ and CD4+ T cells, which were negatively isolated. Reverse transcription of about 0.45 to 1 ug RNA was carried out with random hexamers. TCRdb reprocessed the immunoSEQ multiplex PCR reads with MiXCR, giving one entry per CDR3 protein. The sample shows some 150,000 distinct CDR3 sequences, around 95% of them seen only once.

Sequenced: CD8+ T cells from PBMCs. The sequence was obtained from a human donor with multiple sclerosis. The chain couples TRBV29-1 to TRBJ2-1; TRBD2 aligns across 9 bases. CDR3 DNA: TGCAGCGTTGTACCGGGACTAGCCCCCAATGAGCAGTTCTTC. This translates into CSVVPGLAPNEQFF.